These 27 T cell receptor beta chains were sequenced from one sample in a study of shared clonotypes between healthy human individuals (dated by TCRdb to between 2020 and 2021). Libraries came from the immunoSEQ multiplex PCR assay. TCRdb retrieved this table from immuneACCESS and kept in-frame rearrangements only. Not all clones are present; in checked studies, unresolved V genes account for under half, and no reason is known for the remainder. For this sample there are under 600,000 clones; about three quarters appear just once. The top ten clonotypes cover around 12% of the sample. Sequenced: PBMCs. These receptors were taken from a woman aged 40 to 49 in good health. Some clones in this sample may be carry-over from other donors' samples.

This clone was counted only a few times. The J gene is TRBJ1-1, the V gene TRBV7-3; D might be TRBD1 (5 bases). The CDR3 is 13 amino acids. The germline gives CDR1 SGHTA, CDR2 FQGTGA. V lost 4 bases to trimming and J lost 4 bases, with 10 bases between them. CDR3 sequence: CASSSGWGTEAFF. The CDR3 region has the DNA TGTGCCAGCAGCTCAGGGTGGGGCACTGAAGCTTTCTTT.

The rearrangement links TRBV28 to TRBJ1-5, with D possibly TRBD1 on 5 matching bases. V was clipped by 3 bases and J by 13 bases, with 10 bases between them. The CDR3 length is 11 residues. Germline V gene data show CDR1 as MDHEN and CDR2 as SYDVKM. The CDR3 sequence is CASSLWGRQHF. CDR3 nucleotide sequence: TGTGCCAGCAGTTTGTGGGGGAGACAGCATTTT.

The CDR3 sequence: CASSQSSGGTDTQYF. CDR3 in DNA: TGTGCCAGCAGCCAGAGTAGCGGGGGCACAGATACGCAGTATTTT. This chain connects TRBV7-3 to TRBJ2-3; 8 positions match TRBD2. CDR1 and CDR2 (germline): SGHTA, FQGTGA. The CDR3 runs to 15 residues. V trimming: 5 bases; J trimming: 1 base; junction bases outside the gene matches: 5.

The CDR3 region has the DNA TGTGCCAGCACCGAGGACAGGGGAGGGGAGACCCAGTACTTC. Amino acids: CASTEDRGGETQYF. The chain joins TRBV2 to TRBJ2-5, with 9 positions matching TRBD1. This CDR3 has 14 amino acids. Germline CDR1 SNHLY, CDR2 FYNNEI. The V gene end was trimmed by 7 bases and the J gene end by 5 bases; junction bases not matched to a gene: 8.

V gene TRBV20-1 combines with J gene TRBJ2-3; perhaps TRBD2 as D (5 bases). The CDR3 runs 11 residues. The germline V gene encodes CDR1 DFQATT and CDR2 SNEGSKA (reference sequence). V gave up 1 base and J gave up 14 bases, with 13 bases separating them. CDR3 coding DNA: TGCAGTGCTAGAGTGGAGGTAGTTCCGTATTTT. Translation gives CSARVEVVPYF.

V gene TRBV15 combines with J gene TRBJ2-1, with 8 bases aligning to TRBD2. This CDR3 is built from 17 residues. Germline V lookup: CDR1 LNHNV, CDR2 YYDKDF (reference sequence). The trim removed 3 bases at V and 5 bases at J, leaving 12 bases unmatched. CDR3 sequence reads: CATSRGLERESDNEQFF. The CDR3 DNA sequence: TGTGCCACCAGCAGGGGGCTGGAGCGGGAGAGCGACAATGAGCAGTTCTTC. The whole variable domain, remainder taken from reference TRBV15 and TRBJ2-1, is DAMVIQNPRYQVTQFGKPVTLSCSQTLNHNVMYWYQQKSSQAPKLLFHYYDKDFNNEADTPDNFQSRRPNTSFCFLDIRSPGLGDTAMYLCATSRGLERESDNEQFFGPGTRLTVL.

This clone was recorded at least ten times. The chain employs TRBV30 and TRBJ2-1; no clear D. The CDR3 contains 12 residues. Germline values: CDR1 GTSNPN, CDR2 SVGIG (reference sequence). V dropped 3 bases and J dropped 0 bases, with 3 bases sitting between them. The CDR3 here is CAWRSSYNEQFF. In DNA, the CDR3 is TGTGCCTGGAGGAGCTCCTACAATGAGCAGTTCTTC. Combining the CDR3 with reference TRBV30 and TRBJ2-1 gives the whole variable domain SQTIHQWPATLVQPVGSPLSLECTVEGTSNPNLYWYRQAAGRGLQLLFYSVGIGQISSEVPQNLSASRPQDRQFILSSKKLLLSDSGFYLCAWRSSYNEQFFGPGTRLTVL.

In DNA, the CDR3 is TGTGCCAGCAGCTTAGCTGGGACAACTTCCTACGAGCAGTACTTC. It translates to CASSLAGTTSYEQYF. The chain has TRBV7-8 and TRBJ2-7, with D possibly TRBD1 on 6 matching bases. The CDR3 is 15 amino acids. V was shortened by 0 bases and J by 1 base, with 10 bases between the two germline ends. Germline V lookup: CDR1 SGHVS, CDR2 FQNEAQ.

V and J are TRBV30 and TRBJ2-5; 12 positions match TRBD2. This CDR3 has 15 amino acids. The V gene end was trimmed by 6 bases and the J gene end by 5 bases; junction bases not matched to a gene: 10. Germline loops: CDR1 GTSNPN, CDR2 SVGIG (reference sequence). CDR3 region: CACSSSGRAGETQYF. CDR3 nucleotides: TGTGCCTGTTCATCTAGCGGGAGGGCCGGGGAGACCCAGTACTTC.

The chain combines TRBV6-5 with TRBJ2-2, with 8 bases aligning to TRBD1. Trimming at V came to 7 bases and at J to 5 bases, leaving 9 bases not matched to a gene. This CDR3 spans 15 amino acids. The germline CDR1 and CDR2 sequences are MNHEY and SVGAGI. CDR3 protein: CASNIPGGRTGELFF. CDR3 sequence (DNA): TGTGCCAGCAACATACCAGGGGGCCGGACCGGGGAGCTGTTTTTT.

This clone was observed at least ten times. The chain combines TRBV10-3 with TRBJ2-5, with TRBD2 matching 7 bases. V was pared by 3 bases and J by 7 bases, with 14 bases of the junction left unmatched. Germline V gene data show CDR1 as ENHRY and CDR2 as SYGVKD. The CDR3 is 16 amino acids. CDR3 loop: CAISEPRTGVAGTQYF. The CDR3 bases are TGTGCCATCAGTGAACCAAGAACCGGGGTAGCGGGGACCCAGTACTTC.

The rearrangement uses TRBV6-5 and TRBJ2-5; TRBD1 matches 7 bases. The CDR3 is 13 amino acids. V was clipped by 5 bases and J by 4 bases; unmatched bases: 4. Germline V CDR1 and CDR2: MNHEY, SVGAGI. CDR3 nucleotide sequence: TGTGCCAGCAGTCAGACAGGGTTAGAGACCCAGTACTTC. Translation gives CASSQTGLETQYF.

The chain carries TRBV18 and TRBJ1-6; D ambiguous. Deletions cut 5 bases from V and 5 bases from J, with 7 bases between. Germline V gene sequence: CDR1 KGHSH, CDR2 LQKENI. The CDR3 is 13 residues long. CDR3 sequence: CASSDTNNSPLHF. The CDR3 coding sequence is TGTGCCAGCTCAGATACGAATAATTCACCCCTCCACTTT.

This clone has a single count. The CDR3 nucleotides are TGCAGCGTTGAGGCGGGAATGGGGGATACGCAGTATTTT. This sequence encodes CSVEAGMGDTQYF. The chain recombines TRBV29-1 with TRBJ2-3; a possible D gene is TRBD2 (6 bases). The CDR3 has 13 amino acids. The germline V gene encodes CDR1 SQVTM and CDR2 ANQGSEA. Trimming stripped 3 bases from V and 6 bases from J, with 13 bases between.

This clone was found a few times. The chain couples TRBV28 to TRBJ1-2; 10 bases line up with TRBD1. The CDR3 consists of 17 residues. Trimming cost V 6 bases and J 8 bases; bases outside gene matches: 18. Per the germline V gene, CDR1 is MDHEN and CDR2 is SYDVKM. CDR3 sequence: CASRESGTGASRRGYTF. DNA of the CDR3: TGTGCCAGCAGAGAATCCGGGACAGGGGCCTCGAGACGCGGCTACACCTTC.

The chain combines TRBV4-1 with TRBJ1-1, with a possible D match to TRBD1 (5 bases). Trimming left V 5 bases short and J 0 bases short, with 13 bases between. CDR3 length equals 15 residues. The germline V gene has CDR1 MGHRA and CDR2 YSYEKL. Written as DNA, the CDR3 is TGCGCCAGCAGCGCTCGGGACTTTCTGAACACTGAAGCTTTCTTT. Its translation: CASSARDFLNTEAFF.

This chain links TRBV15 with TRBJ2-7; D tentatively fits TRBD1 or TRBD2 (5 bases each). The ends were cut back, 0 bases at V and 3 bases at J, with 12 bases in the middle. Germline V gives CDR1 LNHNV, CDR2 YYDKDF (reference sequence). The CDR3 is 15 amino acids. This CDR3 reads CATSRDPGPDYEQYF. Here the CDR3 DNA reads TGTGCCACCAGCAGAGATCCGGGACCTGACTACGAGCAGTACTTC. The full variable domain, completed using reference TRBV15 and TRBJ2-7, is DAMVIQNPRYQVTQFGKPVTLSCSQTLNHNVMYWYQQKSSQAPKLLFHYYDKDFNNEADTPDNFQSRRPNTSFCFLDIRSPGLGDTAMYLCATSRDPGPDYEQYFGPGTRLTVT.

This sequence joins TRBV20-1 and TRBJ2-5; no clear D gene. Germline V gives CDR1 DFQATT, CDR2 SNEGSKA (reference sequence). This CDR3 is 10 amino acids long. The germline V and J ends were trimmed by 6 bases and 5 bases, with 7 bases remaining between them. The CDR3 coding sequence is TGCAGTGCCCAAATCGAGACCCAGTACTTC. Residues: CSAQIETQYF.

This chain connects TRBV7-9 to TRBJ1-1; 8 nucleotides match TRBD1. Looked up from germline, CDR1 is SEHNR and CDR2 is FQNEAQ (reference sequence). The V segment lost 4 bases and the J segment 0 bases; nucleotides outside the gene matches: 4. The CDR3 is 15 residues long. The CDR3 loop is CASSSRTGMNTEAFF. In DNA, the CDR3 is TGTGCCAGCAGCTCGCGGACAGGGATGAACACTGAAGCTTTCTTT.

CDR3 bases: TGTGCCAGCAGCTTAGCGGGACGCTACAATGAGCAGTTCTTC. Its protein is CASSLAGRYNEQFF. This chain joins TRBV7-3 and TRBJ2-1; tentatively, D is TRBD2 (6 bases). CDR1 is SGHTA, CDR2 FQGTGA, per germline. V gave up 2 bases and J gave up 3 bases, with 8 bases separating them. This CDR3 contains 14 residues.

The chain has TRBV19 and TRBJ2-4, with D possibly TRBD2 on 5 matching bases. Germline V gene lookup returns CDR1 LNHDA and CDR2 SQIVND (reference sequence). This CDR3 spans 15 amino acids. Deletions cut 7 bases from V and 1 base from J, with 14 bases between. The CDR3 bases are TGTGCCAGTACCCCACGGGGTCTGGCCAAAAACATTCAGTACTTC. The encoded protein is CASTPRGLAKNIQYF.

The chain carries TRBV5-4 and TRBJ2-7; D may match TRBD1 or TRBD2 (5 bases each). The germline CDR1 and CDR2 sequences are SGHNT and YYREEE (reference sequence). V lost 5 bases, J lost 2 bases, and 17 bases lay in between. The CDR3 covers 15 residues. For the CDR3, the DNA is TGTGCCAGCAGGGGGGATCTTGGGGCAGCCTACGAGCAGTACTTC. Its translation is CASRGDLGAAYEQYF. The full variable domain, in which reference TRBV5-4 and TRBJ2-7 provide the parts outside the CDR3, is ETGVTQSPTHLIKTRGQQVTLRCSSQSGHNTVSWYQQALGQGPQFIFQYYREEENGRGNFPPRFSGLQFPNYSSELNVNALELDDSALYLCASRGDLGAAYEQYFGPGTRLTVT.

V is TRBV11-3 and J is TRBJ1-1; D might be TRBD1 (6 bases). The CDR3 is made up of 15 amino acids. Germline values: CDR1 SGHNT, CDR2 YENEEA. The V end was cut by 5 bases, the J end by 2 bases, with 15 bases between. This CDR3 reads CASSPHPGENTEAFF. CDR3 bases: TGTGCCAGCAGCCCACACCCAGGGGAAAACACTGAAGCTTTCTTT.

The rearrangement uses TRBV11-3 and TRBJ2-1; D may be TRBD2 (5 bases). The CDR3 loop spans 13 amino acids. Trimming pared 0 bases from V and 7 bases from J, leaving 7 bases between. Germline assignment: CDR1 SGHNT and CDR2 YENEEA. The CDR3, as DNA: TGTGCCAGCAGCTTAGAACGGACTAATGAGCAGTTCTTC. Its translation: CASSLERTNEQFF.

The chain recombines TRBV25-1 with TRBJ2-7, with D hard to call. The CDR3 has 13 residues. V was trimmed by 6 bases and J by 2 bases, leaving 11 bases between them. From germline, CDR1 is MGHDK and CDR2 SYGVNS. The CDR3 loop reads CASSQAGTYEQYF. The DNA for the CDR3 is TGTGCCAGCAGCCAGGCCGGTACCTACGAGCAGTACTTC.

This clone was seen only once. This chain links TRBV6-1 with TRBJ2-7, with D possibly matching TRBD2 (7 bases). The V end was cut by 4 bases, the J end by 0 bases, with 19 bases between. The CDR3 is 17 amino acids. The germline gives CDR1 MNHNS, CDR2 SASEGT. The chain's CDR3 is CASSAQGGALASYEQYF. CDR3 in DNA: TGTGCCAGCAGTGCCCAAGGGGGGGCCCTGGCCTCCTACGAGCAGTACTTC.

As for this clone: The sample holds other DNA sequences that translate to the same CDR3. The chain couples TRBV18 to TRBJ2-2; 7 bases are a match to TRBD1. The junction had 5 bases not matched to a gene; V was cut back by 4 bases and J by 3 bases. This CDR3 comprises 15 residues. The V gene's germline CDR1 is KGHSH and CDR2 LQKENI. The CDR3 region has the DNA TGTGCCAGCTCACTGCGGACAGGAGACACCGGGGAGCTGTTTTTT. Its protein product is CASSLRTGDTGELFF.